This TCR beta chain is from a study of CD8+ T cells in alopecia areata. Across the study: A regimen of oral tofacitinib, 5 to 10 mg twice daily, was given to treated patients. Study-wide results and limits: Sequencing of scalp samples also captures resident alphabeta T cells of normal skin.

This clone was seen only a few times. Its antigen is not identified. The authors sorted CD4+ and CD8+ T cells from PBMCs. The germline V gene has CDR1 SGHRS and CDR2 YFSETQ. The CDR3 sequence is 15 residues long. Trimming cost V 6 bases and J 5 bases, with 21 bases left between them. Extracted RNA was reverse transcribed, and the resulting cDNA served as sequencing template. Only in-frame clones appear in the TCRdb table, and some are missing; sequencing was by immunoSEQ multiplex PCR. The data contain about 98,000 clones, around two fifths of them singletons. The source material was CD4+ T cells sorted from blood. The chain couples TRBV5-1 to TRBJ2-7; D gene uncertain. This TCR derives from a human donor with alopecia areata. The chain's CDR3 is CASMYGNSLRDEQYF. CDR3 nucleotides: TGCGCCAGCATGTACGGAAACTCGCTCCGCGACGAGCAGTACTTC.